This T cell receptor beta chain was retrieved from a study of T cells expressing NK-cell markers. CDR3 length: 14 amino acids. CDR1 GTSNPN and CDR2 SVGIG come from the germline V gene (reference sequence). Following a re-call of the 5' RACE reads, TCRdb has one entry per CDR3 protein and lacks DNA. This table lists 140,000 or so distinct CDR3 sequences. Sequencing was performed on blood T cells: a sorted CD56 or NKG2C T cell subset, CD4+ or CD8+ T cells, or bulk PBMC T cells (not recorded which). The V and J genes are TRBV30 and TRBJ1-5; TCRdb's assignment of TRBD1 cannot be checked, as there is no DNA. The receptor's source is a man aged 18 to 30 in good health. CDR3 in amino acids: CAWSQGMGNQPQHF.